One and the same sample provided the 15 T cell receptor beta chains below, sequenced in a study of blood T cell repertoires in COVID-19. Method: immunoSEQ multiplex PCR; TCRdb's copy keeps in-frame clones and lacks some. The sample has a few hundred thousand clones, 92% seen once; the top ten hold approximately 17%. The sample comprised PBMCs or T cells enriched from blood (not recorded which). The receptors were gathered from a woman in her 30s who had recovered from COVID-19.

The chain is built from TRBV7-2 and TRBJ1-2; 8 bases fit TRBD1. The CDR3 has 16 residues. Germline CDR1 is SGHTA and CDR2 is FQGNSA. After removal of 4 bases from V and 6 bases from J, the junction contained 13 bases not matched to a gene. This chain's CDR3 is CASSSDRTGSMDGYTF. CDR3 nucleotides: TGTGCCAGCAGCTCTGACAGGACAGGGTCCATGGATGGCTACACCTTC.

J is TRBJ1-3 and V is TRBV11-2, with 7 nucleotides matching TRBD1. The CDR3 consists of 17 residues. Unmatched junction bases numbered 7, after V lost 2 bases and J lost 0 bases. CDR1 is SGHAT, CDR2 FQNNGV, per germline. The CDR3 reads CASSLLPGQSSGNTIYF. In DNA, the CDR3 is TGTGCCAGCAGCTTACTCCCGGGACAGAGCTCTGGAAACACCATATATTTT.

This chain connects TRBV19 to TRBJ1-1, with D perhaps TRBD1 (5 bases). Germline V lookup: CDR1 LNHDA, CDR2 SQIVND (reference sequence). V lost 2 bases and J 3 bases, leaving 7 bases between the germline ends. The CDR3 runs to 13 residues. CDR3 protein: CASSISGDTEAFF. The CDR3 DNA follows: TGTGCCAGTAGTATATCGGGGGACACTGAAGCTTTCTTT.

This chain connects TRBV7-3 to TRBJ2-3; D not resolved. Trimming left V 0 bases short and J 4 bases short, with 8 bases between. Germline V gene data show CDR1 as SGHTA and CDR2 as FQGTGA. The CDR3 sequence is 14 residues long. Here the CDR3 DNA reads TGTGCCAGCAGCTTAACCCCAAACTCAGATACGCAGTATTTT. As protein: CASSLTPNSDTQYF.

The chain couples TRBV19 to TRBJ2-1; D is ambiguous. The V and J ends lost 1 base and 7 bases respectively, with 8 bases between them. Germline loops: CDR1 LNHDA, CDR2 SQIVND (reference sequence). The CDR3 runs 13 residues. Written as DNA, the CDR3 is TGTGCCAGTAGTATAGTTAGCTGGAATGAGCAGTTCTTC. Translating gives CASSIVSWNEQFF.

The chain employs TRBV11-2 and TRBJ2-7; 9 bases are a match to TRBD1. The germline gives CDR1 SGHAT, CDR2 FQNNGV. The CDR3 sequence is 15 residues long. V dropped 5 bases and J dropped 6; count of bases not matched to a gene: 11. CDR3 in DNA: TGTGCCAGCAGCACCGGGAGGCAACAGGGGGCCGAGCAGTACTTC. As protein: CASSTGRQQGAEQYF.

This clone was seen just once. V gene TRBV27 combines with J gene TRBJ1-3; D possibly corresponds to TRBD1 (6 bases). Germline loops: CDR1 MNHEY, CDR2 SMNVEV (reference sequence). The CDR3 length is 15 residues. Trimming shortened V by 0 bases and J by 4 bases, and 10 bases separated the two germline ends. The CDR3 sequence is CASSLSAGVGNTIYF. The CDR3 bases are TGTGCCAGCAGTTTATCGGCAGGGGTAGGAAACACCATATATTTT.

This sequence joins TRBV4-3 and TRBJ1-1; 12 positions agree with TRBD1. Per the germline V gene, CDR1 is LGHNA and CDR2 is YSLEER. V lost 4 bases to trimming and J lost 7 bases; unmatched junction nucleotides: 4. The CDR3 sequence is 14 residues long. The CDR3 DNA reads as TGCGCCAGCAGCCTTGGGACAGGGGGCTTTGAAGCTTTCTTT. Amino acids: CASSLGTGGFEAFF.

The chain employs TRBV11-2 and TRBJ2-7, with 7 nucleotides matching TRBD1. V dropped 1 base and J dropped 5; count of bases not matched to a gene: 8. The CDR3 has 15 amino acids. In germline, CDR1 is SGHAT, CDR2 FQNNGV. The CDR3 coding sequence is TGTGCCAGCAGCTTAGGGGCAGGGGGTTCCCACGAGCAGTACTTC. Translated, it gives CASSLGAGGSHEQYF. The complete variable domain, with remaining parts taken from reference TRBV11-2 and TRBJ2-7, reads EAGVAQSPRYKIIEKRQSVAFWCNPISGHATLYWYQQILGQGPKLLIQFQNNGVVDDSQLPKDRFSAERLKGVDSTLKIQPAKLEDSAVYLCASSLGAGGSHEQYFGPGTRLTVT.

The V and J genes are TRBV12-3 or TRBV12-4 and TRBJ2-5; 10 nucleotides align to TRBD1. The CDR3 loop spans 12 amino acids. The ends lost 5 bases at V and 8 bases at J; junction bases unmatched: 2. The CDR3 sequence is CASSGTGETQYF. CDR3 sequence (DNA): TGTGCCAGCAGTGGGACAGGGGAAACCCAGTACTTC.

V is TRBV28 and J is TRBJ1-4; D call uncertain. Germline V gives CDR1 MDHEN, CDR2 SYDVKM. This CDR3 is built from 14 residues. The V end was cut by 5 bases, the J end by 8 bases, with 15 bases between. The CDR3: CASSRGPLGEKLFF. As DNA, the CDR3 is TGTGCCAGCAGTCGCGGGCCGCTCGGAGAAAAACTGTTTTTT.

The chain links TRBV5-6 to TRBJ2-7; TRBD2 is a possible D gene (6 bases). The germline CDR1 and CDR2 sequences are SGHDT and YYEEEE. This CDR3 spans 14 amino acids. V shed 4 bases and J shed 6 bases, with 17 bases lying between them. For the CDR3, the DNA is TGTGCCAGCAGCCAAGAACTGACTAGACCCGAGCAGTACTTC. Translated: CASSQELTRPEQYF.

The CDR3 sequence: CASSYQTGGEAFF. The CDR3 nucleotides read TGTGCCAGCAGTTATCAAACAGGGGGAGAAGCTTTCTTT. The chain has TRBV6-5 and TRBJ1-1; 8 bases are shared with TRBD1. The junction had 5 bases not matched to a gene; V was cut back by 3 bases and J by 8 bases. The CDR3 loop spans 13 amino acids. Germline CDR1 reads MNHEY; CDR2 reads SVGAGI.

This clone was seen repeatedly, ten times or more. The chain employs TRBV7-8 and TRBJ2-3; the D gene is possibly TRBD2 (5 bases). Per the germline V gene, CDR1 is SGHVS and CDR2 is FQNEAQ. Trimming removed 4 bases at V and 5 bases at J, with 13 bases between. The CDR3 consists of 14 residues. CDR3 residues: CASSSLNAGDTQYF. CDR3 nucleotide sequence: TGTGCCAGCAGCTCTCTGAATGCGGGAGATACGCAGTATTTT.

This chain uses TRBV6-1 with TRBJ1-1; 8 positions agree with TRBD1. Trimming cost V 3 bases and J 6 bases; bases outside gene matches: 6. The CDR3 loop spans 14 amino acids. Germline loops: CDR1 MNHNS, CDR2 SASEGT. The CDR3 bases are TGTGCCAGCAGTGACCGGACAGGGAGGGCTGAAGCTTTCTTT. Protein sequence: CASSDRTGRAEAFF.